These 25 T cell receptor beta chains were all obtained from the same sample, sequenced in a study of cytomegalovirus exposure and HLA in healthy donors. Measured with immunoSEQ multiplex PCR; TCRdb has only the in-frame clones, and not every one. The sample lists 350,000 or so clones, just over 85% occurring once. The sequencing input was PBMCs. The receptor set was obtained from a woman between 18 and 30 years old in good health and CMV-seronegative.

The count of this clone is one. CDR3 region: CASSGQGFQPQHF. The CDR3 DNA reads TGTGCCAGCAGCGGTCAGGGGTTTCAGCCCCAGCATTTT. The rearrangement uses TRBV7-9 and TRBJ1-5; possible D gene TRBD1, 6 bases. V was cut by 5 bases and J by 6 bases, with 11 bases left in between. Germline V gene lookup returns CDR1 SEHNR and CDR2 FQNEAQ (reference sequence). The CDR3 runs 13 residues.

The rearrangement uses TRBV6-6 and TRBJ2-1, with D possibly being TRBD2 (6 bases). The CDR3 contains 15 residues. Trimming pared 0 bases from V and 7 bases from J, leaving 13 bases between. Germline CDR1 MNHNY, CDR2 SVGAGI (reference sequence). CDR3 sequence: CASSYSTLGGNEQFF. CDR3 nucleotides: TGTGCCAGCAGTTACTCAACGCTGGGGGGTAATGAGCAGTTCTTC.

The V call is TRBV2, the J call TRBJ2-5, with D maybe TRBD1 (5 bases). CDR1 is SNHLY and CDR2 is FYNNEI in the germline V gene. V lost 10 bases and J 0 bases, leaving 12 bases between the germline ends. The CDR3 length is 13 residues. In nucleotides, the CDR3 is TGTGCCACCTCGCCGACAGACCAAGAGACCCAGTACTTC. It specifies CATSPTDQETQYF.

The chain uses TRBV29-1 and TRBJ2-2, with a possible D match to TRBD1 (5 bases). The CDR3 sequence is 13 residues long. Germline lookup yields CDR1 SQVTM and CDR2 ANQGSEA. V lost 0 bases, J lost 5 bases, and 7 bases lay in between. CDR3 sequence (DNA): TGCAGCGTTGAAGATCAGGGAACCGGGGAGCTGTTTTTT. Amino acid sequence: CSVEDQGTGELFF.

The V gene is TRBV6-5, the J gene TRBJ1-2; the match to TRBD1 covers 9 bases. This CDR3 is built from 14 residues. The J segment lost 4 bases and the V segment lost 2 bases, leaving 2 bases of the junction unmatched. Germline assignment: CDR1 MNHEY and CDR2 SVGAGI. This CDR3 reads CASSYGTGFYGYTF. The CDR3 DNA reads as TGTGCCAGCAGTTACGGGACAGGGTTCTATGGCTACACCTTC.

This clone was seen a single time. The DNA is left out, because the CDR3 cannot be placed on it with certainty; the CDR3 is given as TCRdb lists it. J is TRBJ2-7 and V is TRBV5-8; the D segment call TRBD2 is taken from the table without a DNA check. The CDR3 sequence runs 11 residues, both termini included. CDR1 is SGHTS, CDR2 YDEGEE, per germline. CDR3 loop: CASSFVAGGSF.

This rearrangement joins TRBV19 to TRBJ1-2; weak D call: TRBD1 (5 bases). Trimming removed 6 bases at V and 7 bases at J, with 9 bases between. CDR3 length: 11 residues. Germline V lookup: CDR1 LNHDA, CDR2 SQIVND (reference sequence). The CDR3 DNA sequence: TGTGCCAGTAGCACGGGACTTGGCTACACCTTC. This codes for CASSTGLGYTF.

The rearrangement uses TRBV5-1 and TRBJ2-7, with a weak D call TRBD1 (5 bases). The CDR3 totals 14 residues. Trimming removed 3 bases from V and 6 bases from J, with 16 bases in between. Germline V gives CDR1 SGHRS, CDR2 YFSETQ. The CDR3 region has the DNA TGCGCCAGCAGCTCGACAGTTCCCTACTCCGAGCAGTACTTC. Amino acids: CASSSTVPYSEQYF.

V usage is TRBV7-3 and J usage is TRBJ2-7; 11 nucleotides match TRBD1. This CDR3 is built from 15 residues. J lost 2 bases, V lost 3 bases, and 3 bases had no gene match. The germline V gene has CDR1 SGHTA and CDR2 FQGTGA. In DNA, the CDR3 is TGTGCCAGCAGCTTGGGACAGGGGGTAACCTACGAGCAGTACTTC. This sequence encodes CASSLGQGVTYEQYF.

J is TRBJ2-7 and V is TRBV4-2, with TRBD1 matching 9 bases. Trimming at V came to 3 bases and at J to 2 bases, leaving 5 bases not matched to a gene. The CDR3 is 15 residues long. In germline, CDR1 is LGHNA, CDR2 YNFKEQ. CDR3 nucleotides: TGTGCCAGCAGCCAGCAGGACAGGGGACCCTACGAGCAGTACTTC. Translated: CASSQQDRGPYEQYF.

The V and J genes are TRBV7-8 and TRBJ1-4; maybe TRBD1 (5 bases). Germline V CDR1 and CDR2: SGHVS, FQNEAQ. The length of the CDR3 is 17 residues. Trimming cost V 5 bases and J 0 bases, with 16 bases left between them. CDR3 nucleotide sequence: TGTGCCAGCAGCCCTTGGAAGGGGATTGCAACTAATGAAAAACTGTTTTTT. Its translation is CASSPWKGIATNEKLFF.

The sample holds one count of this clone. The J gene is TRBJ1-3, the V gene TRBV6-5; D ambiguous. V lost 0 bases and J 0 bases, leaving 9 bases between the germline ends. Germline V gene data show CDR1 as MNHEY and CDR2 as SVGAGI. This CDR3 has 16 amino acids. The chain's CDR3 is CASSYSSGYSGNTIYF. The CDR3 DNA is TGTGCCAGCAGTTACTCTTCCGGTTACTCTGGAAACACCATATATTTT.

This sequence joins TRBV13 and TRBJ2-1, with D unclear. The length of the CDR3 is 13 residues. Trimming took 6 bases from V and 2 from J, leaving 8 bases between them. Germline CDR1 PRHDT, CDR2 FYEKMQ (reference sequence). CDR3 sequence (DNA): TGTGCCAGCAGGCGGTCTCCCTACAATGAGCAGTTCTTC. It is translated as CASRRSPYNEQFF.

This rearrangement joins TRBV5-1 to TRBJ2-7; D is possibly TRBD2 (5 bases). The CDR3 extends over 16 amino acids. Germline V gives CDR1 SGHRS, CDR2 YFSETQ. V gave up 1 base and J gave up 4 bases, with 18 bases separating them. In DNA form, the CDR3 reads TGCGCCAGCAGCTTGTCGGACTCGCACTCAAAGTACGAGCAGTACTTC. It is translated as CASSLSDSHSKYEQYF.

CDR3 sequence reads: CASSNTGGDQPQHF. CDR3 DNA sequence: TGTGCCAGTAGTAACACAGGGGGCGATCAGCCCCAGCATTTT. The chain uses TRBV19 and TRBJ1-5, with 9 bases lining up with TRBD1. The trim removed 4 bases at V and 5 bases at J, leaving 3 bases unmatched. The germline gives CDR1 LNHDA, CDR2 SQIVND (reference sequence). This CDR3 region has 14 residues.

The chain carries TRBV4-3 and TRBJ2-1; TRBD2 agrees at 8 bases. Germline-derived CDR1 and CDR2 are LGHNA and YSLEER. The CDR3 has 15 residues. V shed 4 bases and J 4 bases; nucleotides not matched to a gene: 6. In DNA form, the CDR3 reads TGCGCCAGCAGCCGGACTAGCTCATTATACAATGAGCAGTTCTTC. It is translated as CASSRTSSLYNEQFF.

The chain combines TRBV27 with TRBJ2-7; 8 bases match TRBD1. The CDR3 has 15 amino acids. Unmatched junction bases numbered 7, after V lost 4 bases and J lost 2 bases. CDR1 is MNHEY and CDR2 is SMNVEV in the germline V gene (reference sequence). This CDR3 is CASSSWTGFTYEQYF. The CDR3 nucleotides are TGTGCCAGCAGTTCATGGACAGGGTTTACCTACGAGCAGTACTTC.

The table lists this clone with a count of one. The chain is built from TRBV18 and TRBJ2-7; tentatively, D is TRBD1 (6 bases). Germline V gene sequence: CDR1 KGHSH, CDR2 LQKENI. This CDR3 spans 17 amino acids. Trimming cost V 0 bases and J 2 bases, with 17 bases left between them. The CDR3 sequence: CASSPPPPQDRTYEQYF. CDR3 DNA sequence: TGTGCCAGCTCACCACCCCCACCTCAGGACAGAACCTACGAGCAGTACTTC.

The chain employs TRBV18 and TRBJ1-2, with 10 bases identical to TRBD1. Unmatched junction bases numbered 14, after V lost 2 bases and J lost 8 bases. Germline CDR1 is KGHSH and CDR2 is LQKENI. CDR3 length: 17 amino acids. CDR3 sequence (DNA): TGTGCCAGCTCACCAATGGGGACAGGGGTGTCTTATGAGGGCTACACCTTC. Translated: CASSPMGTGVSYEGYTF. Using reference TRBV18 and TRBJ1-2 for the parts outside the CDR3, the full variable domain is NAGVMQNPRHLVRRRGQEARLRCSPMKGHSHVYWYRQLPEEGLKFMVYLQKENIIDESGMPKERFSAEFPKEGPSILRIQQVVRGDSAAYFCASSPMGTGVSYEGYTFGSGTRLTVV.

The chain recombines TRBV25-1 with TRBJ2-6; D remains ambiguous. CDR1 MGHDK and CDR2 SYGVNS come from the germline V gene. This CDR3 is 15 amino acids long. Trimming took off 4 bases at V and 3 bases at J, with 10 bases between the two ends. The CDR3 loop reads CASSGGVNGANVLTF. Here the CDR3 DNA reads TGTGCCAGCAGTGGCGGAGTAAATGGGGCCAACGTCCTGACTTTC. The complete variable domain, with remaining parts taken from reference TRBV25-1 and TRBJ2-6, reads EADIYQTPRYLVIGTGKKITLECSQTMGHDKMYWYQQDPGMELHLIHYSYGVNSTEKGDLSSESTVSRIRTEHFPLTLESARPSHTSQYLCASSGGVNGANVLTFGAGSRLTVL.

V and J are TRBV9 and TRBJ1-2; 10 bases fit TRBD1. From germline, CDR1 is SGDLS and CDR2 YYNGEE. The CDR3 runs to 17 residues. Trimming cost V 5 bases and J 0 bases; bases outside gene matches: 10. This CDR3 reads CASSDRQGANANYGYTF. DNA for the CDR3: TGTGCCAGCAGTGATAGACAGGGGGCGAATGCTAACTATGGCTACACCTTC.

V and J are TRBV9 and TRBJ2-7; TRBD2 matches at 8 bases. CDR1 SGDLS and CDR2 YYNGEE come from the germline V gene. The CDR3 runs 14 residues. The J segment lost 2 bases and the V segment lost 4 bases, leaving 5 bases of the junction unmatched. The CDR3 DNA reads TGTGCCAGCAGCATAGCTAGCGGGCCCTACGAGCAGTACTTC. Protein product: CASSIASGPYEQYF.

This clone was counted once. The rearrangement uses TRBV6-1 and TRBJ1-4, with D hard to call. Per germline, CDR1 MNHNS and CDR2 SASEGT. With 6 bases removed from V and 5 bases from J, the gap between germline ends came to 7 bases. This CDR3 is built from 12 residues. DNA for the CDR3: TGTGCCAGCAGGGCCCAGAATGAAAAACTGTTTTTT. Protein sequence: CASRAQNEKLFF.

This rearrangement joins TRBV29-1 to TRBJ1-1, with 7 bases lining up with TRBD1. CDR3 length equals 13 residues. Losses at the gene ends were 6 bases for V and 1 base for J; bases not matched to a gene: 5. Germline CDR1 reads SQVTM; CDR2 reads ANQGSEA. DNA for the CDR3: TGCAGCGTAGACAGGGAAGCGAACACTGAAGCTTTCTTT. This translates into CSVDREANTEAFF.

V is TRBV6-5 and J is TRBJ1-1; TRBD1 aligns across 9 bases. V lost 6 bases and J lost 0; bases outside the gene matches: 5. This CDR3 has 15 residues. CDR1 MNHEY and CDR2 SVGAGI come from the germline V gene. CDR3 sequence reads: CASRRQGEVNTEAFF. The CDR3 region has the DNA TGTGCCAGCAGGCGACAGGGGGAGGTGAACACTGAAGCTTTCTTT.